The 26 T cell receptor beta chains listed next were all sequenced from one sample in a study of chemoradiotherapy in HPV16-positive cancers. Sequencing was performed with immunoSEQ multiplex PCR; in TCRdb, only in-frame clones are kept and a portion is missing. The repertoire holds about 5,500 clones, 78% seen once, with about 19% in the top ten. The sample was gathered from a patient who underwent chemoradiotherapy. The origin of the receptors is a human donor with HPV-associated anogenital cancer.

The chain employs TRBV7-9 and TRBJ1-3; D remains unclear. The CDR3 has 12 amino acids. Germline values: CDR1 SEHNR, CDR2 FQNEAQ (reference sequence). V was pared by 9 bases and J by 2 bases, with 8 bases between. CDR3 in DNA: TGTGCCAGTTCGGACGCTGGAAACACCATATATTTT. This codes for CASSDAGNTIYF.

The CDR3 loop reads CASSLKAGGTSSYNEQFF. The CDR3 DNA reads as TGTGCCAGCAGCTTGAAAGCGGGAGGGACGAGCTCCTACAATGAGCAGTTCTTC. This rearrangement joins TRBV5-6 to TRBJ2-1, with 10 positions matching TRBD2. V was pared by 1 base and J by 0 bases, with 7 bases of the junction left unmatched. There are 18 residues in the CDR3. CDR1 SGHDT and CDR2 YYEEEE come from the germline V gene.

In this sample, this clone turned up a few times. The J gene is TRBJ2-7, the V gene TRBV5-1, with D perhaps TRBD1 or TRBD2 (5 bases each). The germline V gene encodes CDR1 SGHRS and CDR2 YFSETQ. Trimming shortened V by 4 bases and J by 3 bases, and 8 bases separated the two germline ends. The CDR3 consists of 12 residues. CDR3 coding DNA: TGCGCCAGCAGCCCAGGGAGCTACGAGCAGTACTTC. This sequence encodes CASSPGSYEQYF.

The V and J genes are TRBV9 and TRBJ1-2, with unresolved D. V shed 3 bases and J shed 6 bases, with 6 bases lying between them. This CDR3 contains 11 residues. CDR1 and CDR2 from the germline V gene are SGDLS and YYNGEE. In nucleotides, the CDR3 is TGTGCCAGCAGCGGCGGGAATGGCTACACCTTC. Protein: CASSGGNGYTF.

In its sample, this clone was seen a few times. The V call is TRBV18, the J call TRBJ1-5, with a possible D match to TRBD1 (6 bases). CDR1 is KGHSH, CDR2 LQKENI, per germline. This CDR3 has 15 residues. V lost 0 bases and J lost 7, with 13 bases in between. CDR3 coding DNA: TGTGCCAGCTCACCACCAGGCAGGGGAGGACAGCCCCAGCATTTT. This encodes CASSPPGRGGQPQHF. The whole variable domain, filled in from reference TRBV18 and TRBJ1-5, reads NAGVMQNPRHLVRRRGQEARLRCSPMKGHSHVYWYRQLPEEGLKFMVYLQKENIIDESGMPKERFSAEFPKEGPSILRIQQVVRGDSAAYFCASSPPGRGGQPQHFGDGTRLSIL.

The CDR3 reads CASSGKNYEQYF. CDR3 in DNA: TGTGCCAGCAGTGGCAAGAACTACGAGCAGTACTTC. The V gene is TRBV21-1, the J gene TRBJ2-7; the table's D call of TRBD1 was not tested on the DNA. TRBV21-1 is assigned pseudogene status. The CDR3 is 12 amino acids.

The chain employs TRBV7-6 and TRBJ1-2; 12 nucleotides align to TRBD1. Germline V gene sequence: CDR1 SGHVS, CDR2 FNYEAQ. The CDR3 covers 15 residues. V lost 4 bases to trimming and J lost 6 bases; unmatched junction nucleotides: 6. CDR3 protein: CASSSPGQGAHGYTF. CDR3 DNA sequence: TGTGCCAGCAGCTCCCCGGGACAGGGGGCCCATGGCTACACCTTC. The full variable domain, in which reference TRBV7-6 and TRBJ1-2 provide the parts outside the CDR3, is GAGVSQSPRYKVTKRGQDVALRCDPISGHVSLYWYRQALGQGPEFLTYFNYEAQQDKSGLPNDRFSAERPEGSISTLTIQRTEQRDSAMYRCASSSPGQGAHGYTFGSGTRLTVV.

The chain couples TRBV11-2 to TRBJ2-1; possibly TRBD1 or TRBD2 for D (5 bases each). V was trimmed by 8 bases and J by 5 bases, leaving 19 bases between them. Per germline, CDR1 SGHAT and CDR2 FQNNGV. The CDR3 runs to 15 residues. CDR3 bases: TGTGCCAGCGGCTATGGGGGTACCCAGAACAATGAGCAGTTCTTC. This codes for CASGYGGTQNNEQFF.

The J gene is TRBJ1-2, the V gene TRBV15, with D hard to call. Trimming shortened V by 0 bases and J by 6 bases, and 5 bases separated the two germline ends. Germline CDR1 reads LNHNV; CDR2 reads YYDKDF (reference sequence). This CDR3 contains 12 residues. The CDR3 sequence is CATSRDQDGYTF. DNA of the CDR3: TGTGCCACCAGCAGAGATCAGGATGGCTACACCTTC.

Note on this clone: A junction boundary mismatches the germline segment, possibly from a read error. The chain employs TRBV19 and TRBJ1-5, with D maybe TRBD1 (5 bases). CDR1 is LNHDA, CDR2 SQIVND, per germline (reference sequence). CDR3 length: 15 residues. CDR3: CASYRPWSSDQPQHF. CDR3 in DNA: TGTGCCAGTTACAGGCCTTGGAGTAGCGATCAGCCCCAGCATTTT. Supplemented by reference TRBV19 and TRBJ1-5, the full variable domain reads DGGITQSPKYLFRKEGQNVTLSCEQNLNHDAMYWYRQDPGQGLRLIYYSQIVNDFQKGDIAEGYSVSREKKESFPLTVTSAQKNPTAFYLCASYRPWSSDQPQHFGDGTRLSIL.

The chain has TRBV5-1 and TRBJ2-2; the D is unclear. V was trimmed by 4 bases and J by 6 bases, leaving 13 bases between them. Germline lookup yields CDR1 SGHRS and CDR2 YFSETQ. CDR3 length equals 14 residues. Written as DNA, the CDR3 is TGCGCCAGCAGCACTCTAGGTGGATCCGGGGAGCTGTTTTTT. Translation: CASSTLGGSGELFF.

This chain links TRBV6-6 with TRBJ1-2; 7 bases map to TRBD1. The CDR3 sequence is 15 residues long. The germline gives CDR1 MNHNY, CDR2 SVGAGI (reference sequence). V lost 6 bases and J lost 7; bases outside the gene matches: 14. The CDR3 protein is CASSHQQDRAGGYTF. CDR3 DNA sequence: TGTGCCAGCAGCCACCAACAAGACAGGGCAGGTGGCTACACCTTC.

In nucleotides, the CDR3 is TGTGCCAGCACACGTCCCGGGACAGGGCCCCACACAGATACGCAGTATTTT. It translates to CASTRPGTGPHTDTQYF. The chain carries TRBV21-1 and TRBJ2-3; TRBD1 is the table's D call and was not checked against the DNA. TRBV21-1 is termed a pseudogene. This CDR3 is built from 17 residues.

J is TRBJ1-3 and V is TRBV5-4; D is uncertain. CDR3 length: 13 residues. CDR1 and CDR2 from the germline V gene are SGHNT and YYREEE (reference sequence). Trimming pared 4 bases from V and 2 bases from J, leaving 7 bases between. This CDR3 reads CASSPDAGNTIYF. As DNA, the CDR3 is TGTGCCAGCAGCCCGGACGCTGGAAACACCATATATTTT.

This clone has a handful of counts. The chain couples TRBV6-4 to TRBJ2-2; D remains ambiguous. V lost 2 bases to trimming and J lost 7 bases, with 11 bases between them. Germline V gene data show CDR1 as MRHNA and CDR2 as SNTAGT. CDR3 length equals 14 residues. DNA of the CDR3: TGTGCCAGCAGTGACAGGGTGGAAAGCGGGGAGCTGTTTTTT. This encodes CASSDRVESGELFF.

The chain uses TRBV6-1 and TRBJ2-3; TRBD2 is a possible D gene (5 bases). The germline CDR1 and CDR2 sequences are MNHNS and SASEGT. V was shortened by 10 bases and J by 0 bases, with 14 bases between the two germline ends. This CDR3 region has 14 residues. Here the CDR3 reads CAIRFWESTDTQYF. CDR3 nucleotide sequence: TGTGCCATTCGCTTCTGGGAGAGCACAGATACGCAGTATTTT.

V and J are TRBV9 and TRBJ2-2, with D possibly called TRBD1 or TRBD2 (5 bases each). V lost 0 bases and J 1 base, leaving 13 bases between the germline ends. CDR3 length equals 17 residues. CDR1 SGDLS and CDR2 YYNGEE come from the germline V gene. For the CDR3, the DNA is TGTGCCAGCAGCGTAGCGGTTGGGACGGAGAACACCGGGGAGCTGTTTTTT. Protein product: CASSVAVGTENTGELFF.

This chain joins TRBV6-1 and TRBJ2-3; D not resolved. Between the trimmed V and J ends, which lost 7 bases and 4 bases, there was a span of 12 bases. The germline CDR1 and CDR2 sequences are MNHNS and SASEGT. The CDR3 covers 13 residues. DNA of the CDR3: TGTGCCAGCATACAGAGAGGATCAGATACGCAGTATTTT. This translates into CASIQRGSDTQYF.

The chain uses TRBV6-5 and TRBJ2-7, with 7 bases lining up with TRBD2. Germline trimming cut 6 bases from V and 6 bases from J; bases unmatched to any gene: 11. The CDR3 has 14 amino acids. The germline V gene has CDR1 MNHEY and CDR2 SVGAGI. The CDR3 DNA is TGTGCCAGCAGCCCAACCGGGACTATGCGCGAGCAGTACTTC. The encoded protein is CASSPTGTMREQYF.

The chain uses TRBV27 and TRBJ2-1; 8 bases are a match to TRBD1. V trimming: 3 bases; J trimming: 7 bases; junction bases outside the gene matches: 14. In germline, CDR1 is MNHEY, CDR2 SMNVEV (reference sequence). The CDR3 runs to 17 residues. CDR3 protein: CASSFHPTGGMENEQFF. CDR3 in DNA: TGTGCCAGCAGTTTCCACCCCACAGGGGGGATGGAAAATGAGCAGTTCTTC.

The rearrangement links TRBV27 to TRBJ2-6; TRBD1 might be the D (5 bases). The CDR3 has 19 residues. Per the germline V gene, CDR1 is MNHEY and CDR2 is SMNVEV (reference sequence). The ends were cut back, 0 bases at V and 0 bases at J, with 15 bases in the middle. Here the CDR3 DNA reads TGTGCCAGCAGTTTATCGATGGGGCAGTTGCTCTCTGGGGCCAACGTCCTGACTTTC. Amino acid sequence: CASSLSMGQLLSGANVLTF. The full variable domain, completed using reference TRBV27 and TRBJ2-6, is EAQVTQNPRYLITVTGKKLTVTCSQNMNHEYMSWYRQDPGLGLRQIYYSMNVEVTDKGDVPEGYKVSRKEKRNFPLILESPSPNQTSLYFCASSLSMGQLLSGANVLTFGAGSRLTVL.

The chain employs TRBV6-1 and TRBJ2-7; TRBD2 matches at 9 bases. CDR1 and CDR2 from the germline V gene are MNHNS and SASEGT. The CDR3 is made up of 13 amino acids. V was pared by 7 bases and J by 6 bases, with 7 bases of the junction left unmatched. The CDR3 is CASTSGMLSEQYF. CDR3 coding DNA: TGTGCCAGCACTAGCGGGATGTTATCCGAGCAGTACTTC.

This chain connects TRBV10-2 to TRBJ2-1; D gene ambiguous. V was shortened by 4 bases and J by 9 bases, with 16 bases between the two germline ends. Germline CDR1 is WSHSY and CDR2 is SAAADI. This CDR3 has 14 amino acids. The CDR3 coding sequence is TGCGCCAGCAGTGCTCAGTGGGGAAGTCTTGAGCAGTTCTTC. This translates into CASSAQWGSLEQFF.

V usage is TRBV13 and J usage is TRBJ2-2; 8 positions match TRBD2. CDR3 length: 18 amino acids. Germline V gene sequence: CDR1 PRHDT, CDR2 FYEKMQ (reference sequence). V lost 1 base to trimming and J lost 4 bases; unmatched junction nucleotides: 11. The CDR3 sequence is CASSLVVRLAGTTGELFF. The CDR3 coding sequence is TGTGCCAGCAGCTTAGTAGTACGGCTAGCGGGTACCACCGGGGAGCTGTTTTTT.

V is TRBV27 and J is TRBJ2-5, with 8 bases that match TRBD2. The germline V gene has CDR1 MNHEY and CDR2 SMNVEV (reference sequence). The CDR3 is made up of 15 amino acids. Unmatched junction bases numbered 10, after V lost 5 bases and J lost 5 bases. The CDR3 DNA is TGTGCCAGCAGTCCCATAGGGCTAGCGGGTGAGACCCAGTACTTC. The encoded protein is CASSPIGLAGETQYF.

V usage is TRBV15 and J usage is TRBJ2-5; 8 nucleotides agree with TRBD2. The ends lost 5 bases at V and 5 bases at J; junction bases unmatched: 10. Per the germline V gene, CDR1 is LNHNV and CDR2 is YYDKDF (reference sequence). The CDR3 is 15 residues long. For the CDR3, the DNA is TGTGCCACCAGCCTCCTCGGGGGGGGCGGGGAGACCCAGTACTTC. Translation gives CATSLLGGGGETQYF.